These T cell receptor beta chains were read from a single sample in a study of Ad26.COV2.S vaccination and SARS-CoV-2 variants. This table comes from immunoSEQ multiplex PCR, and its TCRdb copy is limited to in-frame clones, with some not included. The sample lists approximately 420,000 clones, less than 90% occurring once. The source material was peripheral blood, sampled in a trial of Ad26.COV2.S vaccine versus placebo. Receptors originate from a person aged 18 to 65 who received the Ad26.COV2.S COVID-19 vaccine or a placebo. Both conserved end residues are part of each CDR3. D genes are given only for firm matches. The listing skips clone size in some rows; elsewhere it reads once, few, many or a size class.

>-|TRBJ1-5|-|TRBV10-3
CAIGGTSNQPQHF
TGTGCCATCGGGGGAACTAGCAATCAGCCCCAGCATTTT
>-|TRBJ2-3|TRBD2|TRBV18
CASSNRGGRTDTQYF
TGTGCCAGCTCAAACCGGGGGGGCCGGACAGATACGCAGTATTTT
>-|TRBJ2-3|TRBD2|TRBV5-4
CASPSPSGGTDTQYF
TGTGCCAGCCCGAGTCCTAGCGGGGGGACAGATACGCAGTATTTT
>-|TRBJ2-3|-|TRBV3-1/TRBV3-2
CASSQFQEGTQYF
TGTGCCAGCAGCCAATTCCAGGAGGGTACGCAGTATTTT
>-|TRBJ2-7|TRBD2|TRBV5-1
CASAKPGLALSEQYF
TGCGCCAGCGCTAAACCGGGACTAGCGCTCTCCGAGCAGTACTTC
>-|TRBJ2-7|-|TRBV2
CASSVTYLVEQYF
TGTGCCAGCAGCGTTACATATCTGGTCGAGCAGTACTTC
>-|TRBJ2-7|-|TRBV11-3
CASSVYPGAGYEQYF
TGTGCCAGCAGCGTCTACCCAGGGGCGGGATACGAGCAGTACTTC
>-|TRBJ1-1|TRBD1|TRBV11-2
CASSPDRMNTEAFF
TGTGCCAGCAGCCCGGACAGGATGAACACTGAAGCTTTCTTT
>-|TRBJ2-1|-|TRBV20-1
CSASWGHEQFF
TGCAGTGCTAGCTGGGGCCATGAGCAGTTCTTC
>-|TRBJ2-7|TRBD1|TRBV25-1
CASSSPPGQGVYEQYF
TGTGCCAGCAGTTCGCCCCCAGGACAGGGGGTCTACGAGCAGTACTTC
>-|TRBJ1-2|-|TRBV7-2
CASSSGTEYGYTF
TGTGCCAGCAGCTCCGGAACGGAGTATGGCTACACCTTC
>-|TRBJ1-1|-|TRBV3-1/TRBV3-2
CASSQAEGGEAFF
TGTGCCAGCAGCCAAGCAGAAGGGGGTGAAGCTTTCTTT
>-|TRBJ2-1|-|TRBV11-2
CASTKGEGQGEQFF
TGTGCCAGCACCAAGGGAGAGGGGCAGGGTGAGCAGTTCTTC
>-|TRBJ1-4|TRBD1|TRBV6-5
CASRDDRGGEKLFF
TGTGCCAGCAGAGACGACAGGGGAGGGGAAAAACTGTTTTTT
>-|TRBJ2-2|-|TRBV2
CASSERTDTGELFF
TGTGCCAGCAGTGAACGGACTGACACCGGGGAGCTGTTTTTT
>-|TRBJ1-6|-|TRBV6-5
CASSYGQSYNSPLHF
TGTGCCAGCAGTTACGGACAGTCATATAATTCACCCCTCCACTTT
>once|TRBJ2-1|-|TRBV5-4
CASSSDRYNEQFF
TGTGCCAGCAGCTCCGACAGGTACAATGAGCAGTTCTTC
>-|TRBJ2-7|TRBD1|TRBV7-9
CASSFDRGYEQYF
TGTGCCAGCAGTTTCGACAGGGGCTACGAGCAGTACTTC
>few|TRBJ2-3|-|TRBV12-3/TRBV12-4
CASSLLSTDTQYF
TGTGCCAGCAGTTTGCTCAGCACAGATACGCAGTATTTT
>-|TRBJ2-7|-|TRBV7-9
CASSLRTLSSYEQYF
TGTGCCAGCAGCTTAAGGACCCTGAGCTCCTACGAGCAGTACTTC
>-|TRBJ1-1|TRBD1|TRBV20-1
CSASRGQVEAFF
TGCAGTGCTAGTAGGGGGCAAGTTGAAGCTTTCTTT
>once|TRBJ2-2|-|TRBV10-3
CAIGAAGDTGELFF
TGTGCCATCGGAGCGGCAGGGGACACCGGGGAGCTGTTTTTT
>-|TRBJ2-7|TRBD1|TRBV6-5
CASRPGQGFYEQYF
TGTGCCAGCAGGCCTGGACAGGGATTCTACGAGCAGTACTTC
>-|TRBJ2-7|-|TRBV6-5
CASTRQPSYEQYF
TGTGCCAGCACCCGACAGCCCTCCTACGAGCAGTACTTC
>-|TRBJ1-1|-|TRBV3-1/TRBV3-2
CASSQDNSGSEAFF
TGTGCCAGCAGCCAAGATAACTCGGGGAGTGAAGCTTTCTTT
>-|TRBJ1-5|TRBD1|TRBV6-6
CASSPIWGQAPTNQPQHF
TGTGCCAGCAGTCCTATATGGGGACAGGCCCCTACGAACCAGCCCCAGCATTTT
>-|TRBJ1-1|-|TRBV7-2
CASSLAYQGRNTEAFF
TGTGCCAGCAGCTTAGCCTACCAAGGTCGGAACACTGAAGCTTTCTTT
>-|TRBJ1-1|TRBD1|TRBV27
CASSPGDRFIPEAFF
TGTGCCAGCAGTCCCGGGGACAGGTTTATCCCTGAAGCTTTCTTT
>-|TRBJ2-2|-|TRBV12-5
CASGLGWAGTNTGELFF
TGTGCTAGTGGTCTCGGCTGGGCGGGGACGAACACCGGGGAGCTGTTTTTT
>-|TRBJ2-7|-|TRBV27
CASSPIDSGSEQYF
TGTGCCAGCAGTCCGATCGATTCTGGGTCCGAGCAGTACTTC
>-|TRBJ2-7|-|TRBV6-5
CASRRGTKVYEQYF
TGTGCCAGCAGAAGGGGGACTAAAGTCTACGAGCAGTACTTC